The source of this T cell receptor (beta chain) is a study of blood T cell repertoires in COVID-19. Profiled with immunoSEQ multiplex PCR; TCRdb holds only in-frame clones, not every one. Found here are approximately 170,000 clones, under 90% of them singletons; the top ten hold roughly 10%. Trimming took 8 bases from V and 6 from J, leaving 12 bases between them. Germline CDR1 SQVTM, CDR2 ANQGSEA. The CDR3 is made up of 11 amino acids. The sequencing sample was made of peripheral blood. The chain has TRBV29-1 and TRBJ2-3; weak D call: TRBD1 (5 bases). The sequence came from a woman older than 75 with active or convalescent COVID-19. The CDR3 DNA sequence: TGCAGCTCCTGGGGCGCCGATACGCAGTATTTT. Translation gives CSSWGADTQYF.